Listed below are T cell receptor beta chains from one sample, sequenced in a study of T-cell memory formation after mild COVID-19. A single record per CDR3 protein comes from TCRdb applying MiXCR to the 5' RACE reads. The sample lists some 160,000 distinct CDR3 sequences; about an eighth were seen once. The sequencing input was PBMCs or a T cell subset sorted from them (not recorded which). The receptors come from a man aged 18 to 29 who had mild COVID-19 (a few samples of this study predate the infection). Cell type and time point are not known. Each CDR3 is given with its conserved first and last residue. D genes are given only for firm matches. Only part of the rows carry a size: once, few, many, or a class if the clone is expanded.

J gene: TRBJ1-5
V gene: TRBV5-1
D gene: NA
clone size: few
CDR3 length: 13
CDR3 protein: CASSWEPNQPQHF
CDR3 DNA: TGCGCCAGCAGCTGGGAACCAAATCAGCCCCAGCATTTT

J gene: TRBJ1-4
V gene: TRBV3-1
D gene: NA
clone size: NA
CDR3 length: 16
CDR3 protein: CASSQLSGATTEKLFF
CDR3 DNA: TGTGCCAGCAGCCAGCTCTCGGGGGCAACTACTGAAAAACTGTTTTTT

J gene: TRBJ2-3
V gene: TRBV28
D gene: NA
clone size: NA
CDR3 length: 15
CDR3 protein: CATSEGGGSTDTQYF
CDR3 DNA: TGTGCCACCTCGGAGGGGGGGGGAAGCACAGATACGCAGTATTTT

J gene: TRBJ2-5
V gene: TRBV7-3
D gene: NA
clone size: few
CDR3 length: 13
CDR3 protein: CASSLGGFETQYF
CDR3 DNA: TGTGCCAGCAGCTTAGGCGGGTTTGAGACCCAGTACTTC

J gene: TRBJ1-4
V gene: TRBV7-2
D gene: NA
clone size: few
CDR3 length: 17
CDR3 protein: CASSPIGAGNPWEKLFF
CDR3 DNA: TGTGCCAGCAGCCCCATCGGGGCGGGGAATCCTTGGGAAAAACTGTTTTTT

J gene: TRBJ1-2
V gene: TRBV5-1
D gene: NA
clone size: NA
CDR3 length: 14
CDR3 protein: CASSLPLSDNGYTF
CDR3 DNA: TGCGCCAGCAGCCTGCCGTTAAGTGACAACGGCTACACCTTC

J gene: TRBJ2-3
V gene: TRBV20-1
D gene: NA
clone size: few
CDR3 length: 13
CDR3 protein: CSASGGLADTQYF
CDR3 DNA: TGCAGTGCTAGTGGGGGGCTAGCAGATACGCAGTATTTT

J gene: TRBJ1-2
V gene: TRBV7-2
D gene: NA
clone size: few
CDR3 length: 16
CDR3 protein: CASSLQGSVSNYGYTF
CDR3 DNA: TGTGCCAGCAGCTTACAGGGATCTGTCTCTAACTATGGCTACACCTTC

J gene: TRBJ1-1
V gene: TRBV5-6
D gene: NA
clone size: NA
CDR3 length: 13
CDR3 protein: CASSPVWNTEAFF
CDR3 DNA: TGTGCCAGCAGCCCCGTATGGAACACTGAAGCTTTCTTT

J gene: TRBJ1-1
V gene: TRBV7-9
D gene: NA
clone size: NA
CDR3 length: 15
CDR3 protein: CASSWGGLRNTEAFF
CDR3 DNA: TGTGCCAGCAGCTGGGGAGGCTTAAGGAACACTGAAGCTTTCTTT

J gene: TRBJ2-2
V gene: TRBV5-1
D gene: NA
clone size: NA
CDR3 length: 15
CDR3 protein: CASTEAGVPTGELFF
CDR3 DNA: TGCGCCAGCACCGAGGCAGGGGTCCCAACCGGGGAGCTGTTTTTT

J gene: TRBJ2-3
V gene: TRBV25-1
D gene: NA
clone size: few
CDR3 length: 15
CDR3 protein: CASSTSGGTSDTQYF
CDR3 DNA: TGTGCCAGCAGTACCTCGGGCGGTACCTCAGATACGCAGTATTTT

J gene: TRBJ2-2
V gene: TRBV7-2
D gene: TRBD1
clone size: few
CDR3 length: 14
CDR3 protein: CASSLTQGDGELFF
CDR3 DNA: TGTGCCAGCAGCTTGACACAGGGGGACGGGGAGCTGTTTTTT

J gene: TRBJ2-5
V gene: TRBV4-1
D gene: NA
clone size: NA
CDR3 length: 13
CDR3 protein: CASSKGEPETQYF
CDR3 DNA: TGCGCCAGCAGCAAAGGAGAACCGGAGACCCAGTACTTC

J gene: TRBJ1-3
V gene: TRBV11-2
D gene: NA
clone size: many
CDR3 length: 13
CDR3 protein: CASSPIAGNTIYF
CDR3 DNA: TGTGCCAGCAGCCCCATAGCTGGAAACACCATATATTTT

J gene: TRBJ2-5
V gene: TRBV7-8
D gene: NA
clone size: few
CDR3 length: 15
CDR3 protein: CASGRTDPSSATQYF
CDR3 DNA: TGTGCCAGCGGGCGGACAGACCCATCCTCGGCGACCCAGTACTTC

J gene: TRBJ2-3
V gene: TRBV6-5
D gene: TRBD1
clone size: NA
CDR3 length: 16
CDR3 protein: CASSRATGVGTDTQYF
CDR3 DNA: TGTGCCAGCAGCCGCGCCACAGGGGTTGGCACAGATACGCAGTATTTT

J gene: TRBJ1-2
V gene: TRBV6-5
D gene: TRBD1
clone size: NA
CDR3 length: 15
CDR3 protein: CASSLTTGLNYGYTF
CDR3 DNA: TGTGCCAGCAGCCTTACGACAGGGTTAAACTATGGCTACACCTTC

J gene: TRBJ2-3
V gene: TRBV7-9
D gene: NA
clone size: NA
CDR3 length: 15
CDR3 protein: CASSLGGGRSDTQYF
CDR3 DNA: TGTGCCAGCAGCTTAGGTGGGGGCCGATCCGATACGCAGTATTTT

J gene: TRBJ2-3
V gene: TRBV7-2
D gene: TRBD2
clone size: few
CDR3 length: 18
CDR3 protein: CASSLRGPSGGARDTQYF
CDR3 DNA: TGTGCCAGCAGCTTACGGGGACCTAGCGGGGGCGCGAGAGATACGCAGTATTTT

J gene: TRBJ1-2
V gene: TRBV5-5
D gene: TRBD1
clone size: NA
CDR3 length: 12
CDR3 protein: CASSRTGDGYTF
CDR3 DNA: TGTGCCAGCAGCCGGACAGGGGATGGCTACACCTTC

J gene: TRBJ1-4
V gene: TRBV5-1
D gene: TRBD1
clone size: NA
CDR3 length: 15
CDR3 protein: CASSRGDSRNEKLFF
CDR3 DNA: TGCGCCAGCAGCCGGGGGGACAGTAGGAATGAAAAACTGTTTTTT

J gene: TRBJ1-5
V gene: TRBV5-4
D gene: NA
clone size: NA
CDR3 length: 13
CDR3 protein: CASSLDQGQPQHF
CDR3 DNA: TGTGCCAGCAGCCTAGACCAGGGGCAGCCCCAGCATTTT